Given below is one TCR beta chain in context. The sample originates from a study of T cells expressing NK-cell markers. Study at large: One of eight sequenced donors was HCMV-seronegative; the other seven were seropositive.

The CDR3 contains 15 residues. Germline loops: CDR1 DFQATT, CDR2 SNEGSKA (reference sequence). Synthesis of TCR beta cDNA relied on 5'RACE template switching carrying UMIs. No DNA is given; TCRdb re-called the 5' RACE reads and lists each CDR3 protein once. The sample holds roughly 300,000 distinct CDR3 sequences. The rearrangement uses TRBV20-1 and TRBJ2-5; TCRdb selects TRBD2, and the lack of DNA leaves this call unchecked. The specimen was blood T cells: a sorted CD56 or NKG2C T cell subset, CD4+ or CD8+ T cells, or bulk PBMC T cells (not recorded which). This TCR was sampled from a woman between 18 and 70 years old in good health. Here the CDR3 reads CSASPAGRTQETQYF.